The rows below give T cell receptor beta chains drawn from one sample of a study of CD8+CD57+ T cells in acquired aplastic anemia. TCRdb called the reads again in MiXCR, with one record for every CDR3 protein. The repertoire holds 260,000 or so distinct CDR3 sequences, with 70% to 85% as singletons. The sequenced sample was sorted CD4+, CD8+, or CD8+CD57+ T cells (not recorded which) from PBMCs. Every receptor here comes from a human donor with aplastic anemia. CDR3s include the opening cysteine and the closing phenylalanine or tryptophan. The D gene is left open where the match is weak. Only part of the rows carry a size: once, few, many, or a class if the clone is expanded.

j_gene: TRBJ2-1
v_gene: TRBV11-3
d_gene: .
abundance: .
CDR3aa: CASSRDLTQNTEAF
CDR3nt: TGTGCCAGCAGCAGAGATCTAACACAAAACACTGAAGCTTTC

j_gene: TRBJ2-1
v_gene: TRBV7-9
d_gene: .
abundance: .
CDR3aa: CASSLLSGELIFEQFF
CDR3nt: TGTGCCAGCAGCTTACTATCCGGGGAGCTGATTTTTGAGCAGTTCTTC

j_gene: TRBJ2-5
v_gene: TRBV5-4
d_gene: .
abundance: .
CDR3aa: CASSNQSEQETQYF
CDR3nt: TGTGCCAGCAGCAACCAGAGCGAGCAAGAGACCCAGTACTTC

j_gene: TRBJ1-2
v_gene: TRBV24-1
d_gene: .
abundance: .
CDR3aa: CATGDPGWWEGYTF
CDR3nt: TGTGCCACCGGTGACCCCGGGTGGTGGGAGGGCTACACCTTC

j_gene: TRBJ1-1
v_gene: TRBV7-2
d_gene: TRBD1
abundance: few
CDR3aa: CASSSGTGGEGTEAFF
CDR3nt: TGTGCCAGCAGCTCAGGGACAGGGGGTGAGGGCACTGAAGCTTTCTTT

j_gene: TRBJ1-1
v_gene: TRBV5-1
d_gene: TRBD1
abundance: .
CDR3aa: CASSLTGTGVTEAFF
CDR3nt: TGCGCCAGCAGCTTGACCGGGACAGGGGTAACTGAAGCTTTCTTT

j_gene: TRBJ1-1
v_gene: TRBV7-9
d_gene: .
abundance: .
CDR3aa: CASSSVNAAGTEAFF
CDR3nt: TGTGCCAGCAGTTCAGTTAACGCGGCAGGGACTGAAGCTTTCTTT

j_gene: TRBJ2-5
v_gene: TRBV15
d_gene: TRBD1
abundance: .
CDR3aa: CAEQTGEETQYF
CDR3nt: TGTGCCGAACAGACAGGGGAGGAGACCCAGTACTTC

j_gene: TRBJ2-2
v_gene: TRBV9
d_gene: .
abundance: .
CDR3aa: CASSVVSEALFF
CDR3nt: TGTGCCAGCAGCGTAGTGTCAGAGGCGCTGTTTTTT

j_gene: TRBJ2-3
v_gene: TRBV2
d_gene: TRBD2
abundance: .
CDR3aa: CASSVAGVHDTLFF
CDR3nt: TGTGCCAGCAGTGTTGCGGGAGTTCACGATACGTTGTTTTTT

j_gene: TRBJ1-6
v_gene: TRBV7-8
d_gene: .
abundance: few
CDR3aa: CASSLAGDPDTLYF
CDR3nt: TGTGCCAGCAGCTTAGCTGGAGATCCCGATACGCTCTATTTT

j_gene: TRBJ2-3
v_gene: TRBV7-3
d_gene: .
abundance: .
CDR3aa: CASSLTAGNYTQYF
CDR3nt: TGTGCCAGCAGCTTGACGGCCGGTAATTATACCCAGTACTTT

j_gene: TRBJ1-1
v_gene: TRBV7-3
d_gene: .
abundance: once
CDR3aa: CASSSGGTWGAFF
CDR3nt: TGTGCCAGCAGCTCTGGAGGGACTTGGGGAGCTTTCTTT

j_gene: TRBJ1-2
v_gene: TRBV7-3
d_gene: .
abundance: .
CDR3aa: CASSPLAGDYGYTF
CDR3nt: TGTGCCAGCAGCCCCTTAGCGGGAGACTATGGCTACACCTTC

j_gene: TRBJ1-1
v_gene: TRBV7-9
d_gene: .
abundance: .
CDR3aa: CASSLVGEALAYEEAFF
CDR3nt: TGTGCCAGCAGCTTAGTAGGCGAGGCGCTAGCCTACGAGGAAGCTTTCTTT

j_gene: TRBJ2-3
v_gene: TRBV9
d_gene: .
abundance: .
CDR3aa: CASSDGGVGYEQF
CDR3nt: TGCGCCAGCAGCGACGGGGGCGTTGGCTACGAGCAGTTT

j_gene: TRBJ2-1
v_gene: TRBV9
d_gene: .
abundance: once
CDR3aa: CASSVGSDTPYNEQFF
CDR3nt: TGTGCCAGCAGCGTAGGGTCAGATACGCCGTATAATGAGCAGTTCTTC

j_gene: TRBJ2-5
v_gene: TRBV11-3
d_gene: .
abundance: .
CDR3aa: CASSRGRKQETQYF
CDR3nt: TGTGCCAGCAGCAGAGGCCGGAAGCAAGAGACCCAGTACTTC

j_gene: TRBJ1-1
v_gene: TRBV19
d_gene: .
abundance: .
CDR3aa: CASSIFGNTEAFF
CDR3nt: TGTGCCAGTAGTATTTTCGGGAACACTGAAGCTTTCTTT

j_gene: TRBJ2-2
v_gene: TRBV10-3
d_gene: .
abundance: .
CDR3aa: CAISAEANTGELFF
CDR3nt: TGTGCCATCAGTGCCGAGGCGAACACCGGGGAGCTGTTTTTT

j_gene: TRBJ1-1
v_gene: TRBV20-1
d_gene: TRBD1
abundance: .
CDR3aa: CSARPPRTGNTEAFF
CDR3nt: TGCAGTGCTAGACCCCCACGGACAGGGAACACTGAAGCTTTCTTT

j_gene: TRBJ2-3
v_gene: TRBV9
d_gene: .
abundance: .
CDR3aa: CASSVASDTQTLDF
CDR3nt: TGTGCCAGCAGCGTAGCGTCAGATACGCAGACGCTTGATTTT

j_gene: TRBJ1-1
v_gene: TRBV7-9
d_gene: .
abundance: .
CDR3aa: CASRLVPGELFF
CDR3nt: TGTGCCAGCCGCTTAGTACCCGGGGAACTTTTTTTT

j_gene: TRBJ2-1
v_gene: TRBV9
d_gene: .
abundance: .
CDR3aa: CASSDGGNKQYFF
CDR3nt: TGTGCCAGCAGTGATGGGGGGAATAAGCAGTATTTCTTC

j_gene: TRBJ1-1
v_gene: TRBV7-3
d_gene: .
abundance: .
CDR3aa: CASSSGLNTEAFF
CDR3nt: TGTGCCAGCAGCTCCGGACTGAACACTGAAGCTTTCTTT

j_gene: TRBJ2-1
v_gene: TRBV11-2
d_gene: TRBD1
abundance: .
CDR3aa: CASSTPRGRGSDEQFF
CDR3nt: TGTGCCAGCAGCACTCCAAGGGGCAGGGGGAGCGATGAGCAGTTCTTC

j_gene: TRBJ1-1
v_gene: TRBV9
d_gene: .
abundance: few
CDR3aa: CASSGGDYPLVNTEAFF
CDR3nt: TGTGCCAGCAGCGGGGGGGACTATCCCCTGGTGAACACTGAAGCTTTCTTT

j_gene: TRBJ2-5
v_gene: TRBV7-3
d_gene: .
abundance: .
CDR3aa: CASSRGSSQGTESF
CDR3nt: TGTGCCAGCAGCAGGGGCTCCAGCCAAGGGACCGAGTCCTTC